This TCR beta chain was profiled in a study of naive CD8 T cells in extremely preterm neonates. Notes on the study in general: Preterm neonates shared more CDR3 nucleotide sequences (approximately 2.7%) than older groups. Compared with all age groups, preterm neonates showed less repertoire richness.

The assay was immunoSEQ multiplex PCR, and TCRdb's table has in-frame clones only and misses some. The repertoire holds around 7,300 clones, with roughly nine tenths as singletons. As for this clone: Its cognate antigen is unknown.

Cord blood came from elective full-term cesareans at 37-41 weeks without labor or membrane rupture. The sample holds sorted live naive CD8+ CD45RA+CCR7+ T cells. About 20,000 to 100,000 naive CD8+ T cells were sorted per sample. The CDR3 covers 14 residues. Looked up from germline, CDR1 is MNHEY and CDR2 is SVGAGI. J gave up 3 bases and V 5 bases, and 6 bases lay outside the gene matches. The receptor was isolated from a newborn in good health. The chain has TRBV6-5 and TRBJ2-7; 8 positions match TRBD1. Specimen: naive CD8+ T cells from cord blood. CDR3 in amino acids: CASSQDRVYYEQYF. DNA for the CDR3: TGTGCCAGCAGTCAGGACAGGGTGTACTACGAGCAGTACTTC.